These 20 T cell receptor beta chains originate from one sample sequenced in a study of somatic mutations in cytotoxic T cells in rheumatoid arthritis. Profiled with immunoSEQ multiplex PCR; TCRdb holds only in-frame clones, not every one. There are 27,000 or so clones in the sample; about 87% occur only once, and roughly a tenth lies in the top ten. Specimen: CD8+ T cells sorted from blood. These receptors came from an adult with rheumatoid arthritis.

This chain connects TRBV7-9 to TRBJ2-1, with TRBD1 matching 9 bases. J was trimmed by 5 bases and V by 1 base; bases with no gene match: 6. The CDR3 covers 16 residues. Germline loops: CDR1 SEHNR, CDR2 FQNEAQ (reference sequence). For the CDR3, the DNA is TGTGCCAGCAGCTTAGGCCCGGGACAGGGCCACAATGAGCAGTTCTTC. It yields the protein CASSLGPGQGHNEQFF. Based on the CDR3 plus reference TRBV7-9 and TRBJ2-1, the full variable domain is DTGVSQNPRHKITKRGQNVTFRCDPISEHNRLYWYRQTLGQGPEFLTYFQNEAQLEKSRLLSDRFSAERPKGSFSTLEIQRTEQGDSAMYLCASSLGPGQGHNEQFFGPGTRLTVL.

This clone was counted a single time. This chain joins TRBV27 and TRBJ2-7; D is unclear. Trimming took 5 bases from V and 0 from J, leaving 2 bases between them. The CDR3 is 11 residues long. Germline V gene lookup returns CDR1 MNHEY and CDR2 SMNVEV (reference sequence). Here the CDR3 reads CASSGSYEQYF. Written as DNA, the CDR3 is TGTGCCAGCAGTGGCTCCTACGAGCAGTACTTC.

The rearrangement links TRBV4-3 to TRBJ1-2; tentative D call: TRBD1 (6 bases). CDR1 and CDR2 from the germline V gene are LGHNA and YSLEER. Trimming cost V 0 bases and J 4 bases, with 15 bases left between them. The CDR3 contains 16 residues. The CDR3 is CASSQDGEQGSYGYTF. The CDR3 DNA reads TGCGCCAGCAGCCAAGACGGGGAACAGGGCAGCTATGGCTACACCTTC.

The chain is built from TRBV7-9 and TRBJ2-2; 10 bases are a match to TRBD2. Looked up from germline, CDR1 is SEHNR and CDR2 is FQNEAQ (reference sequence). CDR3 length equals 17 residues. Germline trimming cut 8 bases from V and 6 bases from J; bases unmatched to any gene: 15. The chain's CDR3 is CASSLHLGTSVPGELFF. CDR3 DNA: TGTGCCAGCTCGCTTCACCTCGGGACTAGCGTTCCCGGGGAGCTGTTTTTT.

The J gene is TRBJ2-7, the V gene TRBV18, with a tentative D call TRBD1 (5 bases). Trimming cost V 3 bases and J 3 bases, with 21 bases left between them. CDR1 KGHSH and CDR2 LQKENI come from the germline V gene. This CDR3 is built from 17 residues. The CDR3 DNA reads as TGTGCCAGCTCACCTAGATCCTCTAAGACAGCAGACTACGAGCAGTACTTC. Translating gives CASSPRSSKTADYEQYF.

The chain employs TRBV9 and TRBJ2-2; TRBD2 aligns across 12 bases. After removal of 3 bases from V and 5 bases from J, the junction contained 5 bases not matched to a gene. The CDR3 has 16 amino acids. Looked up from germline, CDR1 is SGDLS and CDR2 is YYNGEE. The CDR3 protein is CASSDRLAGETGELFF. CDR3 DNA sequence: TGTGCCAGCAGCGACCGACTAGCGGGAGAAACCGGGGAGCTGTTTTTT.

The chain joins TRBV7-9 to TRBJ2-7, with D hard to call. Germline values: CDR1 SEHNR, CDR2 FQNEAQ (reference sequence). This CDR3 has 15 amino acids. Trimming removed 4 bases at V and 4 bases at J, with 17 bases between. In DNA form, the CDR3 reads TGTGCCAGCAGCTCCCTGACCGTTGGGATTTACGAGCAGTACTTC. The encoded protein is CASSSLTVGIYEQYF.

CDR3 region: CASSVAGTGGYNEQFF. The CDR3 bases are TGTGCCAGCAGTGTGGCCGGGACAGGGGGTTACAATGAGCAGTTCTTC. The V and J genes are TRBV27 and TRBJ2-1; 11 bases map to TRBD1. After removal of 5 bases from V and 4 bases from J, the junction contained 7 bases not matched to a gene. The CDR3 length is 16 residues. Germline CDR1 and CDR2: MNHEY and SMNVEV (reference sequence).

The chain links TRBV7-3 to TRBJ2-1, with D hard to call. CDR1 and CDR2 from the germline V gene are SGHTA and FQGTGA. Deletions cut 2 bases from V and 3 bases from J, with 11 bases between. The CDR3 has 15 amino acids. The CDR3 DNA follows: TGTGCCAGCAGCTTATCCCACGGATTCTACAATGAGCAGTTCTTC. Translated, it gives CASSLSHGFYNEQFF.

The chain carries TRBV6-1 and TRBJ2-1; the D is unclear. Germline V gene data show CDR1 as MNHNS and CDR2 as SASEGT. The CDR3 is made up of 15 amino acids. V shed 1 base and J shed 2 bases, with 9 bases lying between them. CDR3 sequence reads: CASSEEWDTYNEQFF. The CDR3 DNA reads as TGTGCCAGCAGTGAAGAATGGGATACCTACAATGAGCAGTTCTTC.

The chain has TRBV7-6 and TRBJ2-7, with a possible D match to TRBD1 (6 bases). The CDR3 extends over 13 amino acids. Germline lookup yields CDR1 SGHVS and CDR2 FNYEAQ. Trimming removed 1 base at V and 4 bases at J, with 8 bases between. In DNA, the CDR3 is TGTGCCAGCAGCTTAGGGGACATGTACGAGCAGTACTTC. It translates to CASSLGDMYEQYF.

Written as DNA, the CDR3 is TGTGCCAGCAGCTTAGTTTGGGACTACAACTTCGACACCGGGGAGCTGTTTTTT. Protein product: CASSLVWDYNFDTGELFF. The chain employs TRBV7-9 and TRBJ2-2, with 7 bases matching TRBD2. Germline V lookup: CDR1 SEHNR, CDR2 FQNEAQ (reference sequence). There are 18 residues in the CDR3. V lost 1 base and J lost 3; bases outside the gene matches: 11. Variable domain in full (rest from reference TRBV7-9 and TRBJ2-2): DTGVSQNPRHKITKRGQNVTFRCDPISEHNRLYWYRQTLGQGPEFLTYFQNEAQLEKSRLLSDRFSAERPKGSFSTLEIQRTEQGDSAMYLCASSLVWDYNFDTGELFFGEGSRLTVL.

CDR3 amino acids: CASNLRDEQFF. CDR3 in DNA: TGTGCCAGCAACCTGAGGGATGAGCAGTTCTTC. The rearrangement links TRBV25-1 to TRBJ2-1, with a possible D match to TRBD2 (5 bases). The CDR3 length is 11 residues. The germline V and J ends were trimmed by 7 bases and 8 bases, with 9 bases remaining between them. CDR1 is MGHDK and CDR2 is SYGVNS in the germline V gene.

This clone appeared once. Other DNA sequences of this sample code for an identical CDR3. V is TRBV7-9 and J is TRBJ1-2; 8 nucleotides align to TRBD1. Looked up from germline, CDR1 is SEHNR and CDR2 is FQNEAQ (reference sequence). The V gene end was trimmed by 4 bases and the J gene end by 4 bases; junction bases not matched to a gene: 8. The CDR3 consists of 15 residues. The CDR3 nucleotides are TGTGCCAGCAGCTCCCGGACAGGGCCGTCCTATGGCTACACCTTC. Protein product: CASSSRTGPSYGYTF.

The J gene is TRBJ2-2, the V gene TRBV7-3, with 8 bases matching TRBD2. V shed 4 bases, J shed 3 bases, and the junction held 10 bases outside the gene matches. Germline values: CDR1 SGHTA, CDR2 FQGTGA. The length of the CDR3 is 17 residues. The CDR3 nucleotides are TGTGCCAGCAGCTCGTCAAGCGGGAGTTATTACACCGGGGAGCTGTTTTTT. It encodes CASSSSSGSYYTGELFF.

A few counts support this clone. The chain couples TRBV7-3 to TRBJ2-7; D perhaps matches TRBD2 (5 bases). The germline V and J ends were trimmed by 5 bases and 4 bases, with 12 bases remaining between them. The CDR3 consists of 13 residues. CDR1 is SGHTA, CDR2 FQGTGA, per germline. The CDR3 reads CASSPSGSYEQYF. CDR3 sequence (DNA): TGTGCCAGCAGCCCATCGGGGTCTTACGAGCAGTACTTC.

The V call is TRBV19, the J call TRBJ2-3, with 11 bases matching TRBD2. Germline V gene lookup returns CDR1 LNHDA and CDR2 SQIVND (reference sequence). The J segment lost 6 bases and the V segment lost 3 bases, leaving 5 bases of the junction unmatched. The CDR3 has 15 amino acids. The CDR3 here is CASSMTSGVFDTQYF. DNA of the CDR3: TGTGCCAGTAGTATGACTAGCGGGGTTTTCGATACGCAGTATTTT.

Here the CDR3 reads CASSFWGAGDIQETQYF. The CDR3 DNA follows: TGTGCCAGCAGTTTTTGGGGAGCGGGGGATATCCAAGAGACCCAGTACTTC. The V call is TRBV28, the J call TRBJ2-5, with 8 bases lining up with TRBD2. The CDR3 is 17 amino acids. Germline CDR1 MDHEN, CDR2 SYDVKM. V was clipped by 3 bases and J by 1 base; unmatched bases: 10.

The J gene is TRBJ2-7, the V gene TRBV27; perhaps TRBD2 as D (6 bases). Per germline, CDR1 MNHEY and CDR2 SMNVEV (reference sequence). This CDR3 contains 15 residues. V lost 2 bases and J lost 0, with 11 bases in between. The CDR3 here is CASSLTRESSYEQYF. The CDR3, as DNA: TGTGCCAGCAGTTTAACACGGGAGAGCTCCTACGAGCAGTACTTC.

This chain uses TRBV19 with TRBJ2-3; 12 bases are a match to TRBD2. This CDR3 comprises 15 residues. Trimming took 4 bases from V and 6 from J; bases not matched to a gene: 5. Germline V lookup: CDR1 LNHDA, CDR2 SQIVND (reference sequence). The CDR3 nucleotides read TGTGCCAGTAGTACGACTAGCGGGAGATTGGATACGCAGTATTTT. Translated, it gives CASSTTSGRLDTQYF.